The subject of this entry is one TCR beta chain. The antigen remains unidentified. The data belong to a study of OX40 agonist ivuxolimab in advanced cancers. Study summary: Prior anti-PD-1, anti-PD-L1 or anti-CTLA-4 therapy did not bar entry, and roughly 40% had some. Study-wide points: There were, on average, more expanded clones in CD8+ T cells than in CD4+. Both CD4+ and CD8+ T cell populations in blood had undergone clonal expansion by week 6 at 0.1 to 3.0 mg/kg.

The repertoire was sequenced with immunoSEQ multiplex PCR; TCRdb's copy has only in-frame clones and lacks some. Of more than 70,000 clones detected, roughly 85% appear once; the ten largest clones hold less than 2%. Germline V lookup: CDR1 LNHNV, CDR2 YYDKDF (reference sequence). The CDR3 consists of 13 residues. The V gene lost 7 bases and the J gene lost 10 bases, with 17 bases spanning the gap. The starting material was CD4+ or CD8+ T cells sorted from blood, obtained in a trial of the OX40 agonist ivuxolimab. The chain employs TRBV15 and TRBJ2-1; either TRBD1 or TRBD2 may fit D (5 bases each). This TCR was sampled from an adult with an advanced solid tumor such as melanoma, head and neck, liver or kidney cancer. CDR3 bases: TGTGCCACCACGGGGAGCTATCAGGGCGAGCAGTTCTTC. Protein product: CATTGSYQGEQFF.